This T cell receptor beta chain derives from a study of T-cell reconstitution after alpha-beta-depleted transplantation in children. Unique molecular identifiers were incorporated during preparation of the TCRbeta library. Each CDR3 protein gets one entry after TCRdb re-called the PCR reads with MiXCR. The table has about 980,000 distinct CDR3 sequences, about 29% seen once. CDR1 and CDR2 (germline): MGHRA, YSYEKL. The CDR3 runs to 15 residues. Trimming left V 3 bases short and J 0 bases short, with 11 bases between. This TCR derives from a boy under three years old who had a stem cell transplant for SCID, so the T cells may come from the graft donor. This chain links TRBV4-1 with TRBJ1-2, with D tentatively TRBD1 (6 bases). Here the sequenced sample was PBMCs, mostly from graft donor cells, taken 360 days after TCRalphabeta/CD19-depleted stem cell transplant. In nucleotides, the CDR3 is TGCGCCAGCAGCCAGGACGGGACAACTAACTATGGCTACACCTTC. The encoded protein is CASSQDGTTNYGYTF.